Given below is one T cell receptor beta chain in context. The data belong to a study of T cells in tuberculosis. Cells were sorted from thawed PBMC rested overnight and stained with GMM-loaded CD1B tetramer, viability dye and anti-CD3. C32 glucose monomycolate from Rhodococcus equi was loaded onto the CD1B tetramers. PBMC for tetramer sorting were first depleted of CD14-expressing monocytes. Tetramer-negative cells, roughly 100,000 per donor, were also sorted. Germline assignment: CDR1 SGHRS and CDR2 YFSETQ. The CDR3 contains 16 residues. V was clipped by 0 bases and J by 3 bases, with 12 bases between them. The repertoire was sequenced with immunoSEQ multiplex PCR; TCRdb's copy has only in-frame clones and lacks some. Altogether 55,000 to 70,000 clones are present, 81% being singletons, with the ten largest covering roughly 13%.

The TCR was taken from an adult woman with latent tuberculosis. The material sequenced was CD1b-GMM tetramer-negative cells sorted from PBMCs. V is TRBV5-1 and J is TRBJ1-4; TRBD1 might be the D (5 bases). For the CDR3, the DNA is TGCGCCAGCAGCTTGGGAGGTGGGGCTTCTAATGAAAAACTGTTTTTT. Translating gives CASSLGGGASNEKLFF.